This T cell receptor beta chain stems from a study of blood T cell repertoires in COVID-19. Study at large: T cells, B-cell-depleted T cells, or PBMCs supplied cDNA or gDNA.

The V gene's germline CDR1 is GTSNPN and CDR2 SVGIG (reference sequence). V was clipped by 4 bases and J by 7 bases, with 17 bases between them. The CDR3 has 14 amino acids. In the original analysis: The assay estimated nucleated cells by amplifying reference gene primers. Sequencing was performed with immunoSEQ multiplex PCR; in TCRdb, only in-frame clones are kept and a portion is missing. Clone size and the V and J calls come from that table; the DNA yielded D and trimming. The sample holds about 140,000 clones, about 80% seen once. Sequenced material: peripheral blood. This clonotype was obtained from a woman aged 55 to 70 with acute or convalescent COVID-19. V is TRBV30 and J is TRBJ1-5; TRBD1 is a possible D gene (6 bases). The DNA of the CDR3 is TGTGCCTGGAATCTAGGGGGGGGCGGCCAGCCCCAGCATTTT. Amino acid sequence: CAWNLGGGGQPQHF.